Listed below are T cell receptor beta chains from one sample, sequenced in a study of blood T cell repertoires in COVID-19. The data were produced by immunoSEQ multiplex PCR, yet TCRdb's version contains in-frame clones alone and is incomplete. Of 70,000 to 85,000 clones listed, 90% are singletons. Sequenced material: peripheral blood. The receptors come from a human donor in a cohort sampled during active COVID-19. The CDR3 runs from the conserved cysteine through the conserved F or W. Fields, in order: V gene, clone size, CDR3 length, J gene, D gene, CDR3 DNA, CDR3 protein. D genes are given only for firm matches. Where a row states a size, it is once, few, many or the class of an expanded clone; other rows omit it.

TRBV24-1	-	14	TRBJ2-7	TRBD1	TGTGCCACCAGTGATTCGAGGGACAGGTACGAGCAGTACTTC	CATSDSRDRYEQYF
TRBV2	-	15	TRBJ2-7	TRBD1	TGTGCCAGCACTTCCCGGGACAGGGGGCGCTACGAGCAGTACTTC	CASTSRDRGRYEQYF
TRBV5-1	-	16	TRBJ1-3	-	TGCGCCAGCAGCGGTGTGAGGGACTCCTCTGGAAACACCATATATTTT	CASSGVRDSSGNTIYF
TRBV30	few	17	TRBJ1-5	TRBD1	TGTGCCTGGAGTGTACAACCAGGGGGCAGTGGCAATCAGCCCCAGCATTTT	CAWSVQPGGSGNQPQHF
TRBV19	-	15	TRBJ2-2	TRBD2	TGTGCCAGTATCCCCACGGCGGGGGACACCGGGGAGCTGTTTTTT	CASIPTAGDTGELFF
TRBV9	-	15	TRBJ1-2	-	TGTGCCAGCAGCGTAGTAACAGGCTCTGGGTATGGCTACACCTTC	CASSVVTGSGYGYTF
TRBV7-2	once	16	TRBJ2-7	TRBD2	TGTGCCAGCAGCACGACGGGGGGAAGTCGACCCTACGAGCAGTACTTC	CASSTTGGSRPYEQYF
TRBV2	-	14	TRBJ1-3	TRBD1	TGTGCCAGCAGAGAAGGGGGCGCGGGAAACACCATATATTTT	CASREGGAGNTIYF
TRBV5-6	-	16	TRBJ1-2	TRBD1	TGTGCCAGCAGCTCCCCGGACAGGGGACAGAACTATGGCTACACCTTC	CASSSPDRGQNYGYTF
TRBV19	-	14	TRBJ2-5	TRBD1	TGTGCCAGTAGTATCCGACAGGGCCAAGAGACCCAGTACTTC	CASSIRQGQETQYF
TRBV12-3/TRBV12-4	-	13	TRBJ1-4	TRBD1	TGTGCCAGCGGGGACAGGGATAATGAAAAACTGTTTTTT	CASGDRDNEKLFF
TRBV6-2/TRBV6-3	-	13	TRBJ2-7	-	TGTGCCAGCAGTCGCGGAGAATCCTACGAGCAGTACTTC	CASSRGESYEQYF
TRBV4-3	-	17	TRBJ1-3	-	TGCGCCAGCAGCCAAGAGGGACACCCCGGGGTCGAAAACACCATATATTTT	CASSQEGHPGVENTIYF
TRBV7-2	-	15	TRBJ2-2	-	TGTGCCAGCAGCACCTCCGGACAGCCAACCGGGGAGCTGTTTTTT	CASSTSGQPTGELFF
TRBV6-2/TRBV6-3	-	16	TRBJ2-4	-	TGTGCCAGCAGTTATTCTAGAGGAGGGGAAGGGAACATTCAGTACTTC	CASSYSRGGEGNIQYF
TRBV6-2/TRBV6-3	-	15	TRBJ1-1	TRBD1	TGTGCCAGCAGTCCAACACGGACAGGGGGAACTGAAGCTTTCTTT	CASSPTRTGGTEAFF
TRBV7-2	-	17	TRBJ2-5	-	TGTGCCAGCAGCTTAGTAGGGGGAGGGGGGCTCCAAGAGACCCAGTACTTC	CASSLVGGGGLQETQYF
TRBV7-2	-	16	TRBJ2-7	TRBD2	TGTGCCAGCAGCCCCTCTCTAGCGGTGTCCCCCTACGAGCAGTACTTC	CASSPSLAVSPYEQYF
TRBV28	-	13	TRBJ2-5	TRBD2	TGTGCCAGCCAGCGGGAGTTGGCGGAGACCCAGTACTTC	CASQRELAETQYF
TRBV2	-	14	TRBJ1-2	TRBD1	TGTGCCAGCAGTGGGGGACAGTCTAACTATGGCTACACCTTC	CASSGGQSNYGYTF
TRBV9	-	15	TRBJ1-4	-	TGTGCCAGCAGCGTCGGCGGGGCGACTAATGAAAAACTGTTTTTT	CASSVGGATNEKLFF
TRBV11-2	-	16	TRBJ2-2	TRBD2	TGTGCCAGCAGCTCAGGACTAGCGGGAGTGGGCGGGGAGCTGTTTTTT	CASSSGLAGVGGELFF
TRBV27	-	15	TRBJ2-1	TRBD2	TGTGCCAGCAGTTCGGGACTAGCGGGAGCGGTTGAGCAGTTCTTC	CASSSGLAGAVEQFF
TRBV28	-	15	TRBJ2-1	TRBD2	TGTGCCAGCAGTTTGGGACTAGCTCCTTACAATGAGCAGTTCTTC	CASSLGLAPYNEQFF
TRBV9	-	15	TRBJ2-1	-	TGTGCCAGCAGCGTTCAGGGTTCTGACTACAATGAGCAGTTCTTC	CASSVQGSDYNEQFF
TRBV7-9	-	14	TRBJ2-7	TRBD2	TGTGCCAGCAGCGGTAGCGGGGAGGTCTACGAGCAGTACTTC	CASSGSGEVYEQYF
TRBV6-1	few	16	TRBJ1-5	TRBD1	TGTGCCAGCAGTGAAGAACCCGCAGGGGGCGGTCAGCCCCAGCATTTT	CASSEEPAGGGQPQHF
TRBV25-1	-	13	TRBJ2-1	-	TGTGCCAGCAGGAGGGACTCCCGACCTGAGCAGTTCTTC	CASRRDSRPEQFF
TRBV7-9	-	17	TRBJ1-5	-	TGTGCCAGCAGCTTAGATCTCTGGGGGCTAGGCAATCAGCCCCAGCATTTT	CASSLDLWGLGNQPQHF
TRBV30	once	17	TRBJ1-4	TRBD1	TGTGCCTGGAGTGGCTGGGACAGGGGATTTCCTAATGAAAAACTGTTTTTT	CAWSGWDRGFPNEKLFF
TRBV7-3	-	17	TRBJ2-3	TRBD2	TGTGCCAGCAGCTTATTAGGTCTAGCGGGAAATTTGGATACGCAGTATTTT	CASSLLGLAGNLDTQYF
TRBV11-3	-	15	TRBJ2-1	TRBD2	TGTGCCAGCAGCGCCGCCGGACTAGCGGACAATGAGCAGTTCTTC	CASSAAGLADNEQFF
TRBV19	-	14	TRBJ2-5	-	TGTGCCAGTAGTCCCACAGGGATCCAAGAGACCCAGTACTTC	CASSPTGIQETQYF
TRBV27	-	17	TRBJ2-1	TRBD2	TGTGCCAGCAGTTTACTCTTAGGGGGACTAGCGTCCAATGAGCAGTTCTTC	CASSLLLGGLASNEQFF
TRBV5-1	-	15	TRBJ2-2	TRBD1	TGCGCCAGCAGCGGGACAGGGAGGGACACCGGGGAGCTGTTTTTT	CASSGTGRDTGELFF
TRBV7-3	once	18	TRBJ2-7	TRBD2	TGTGCCAGCAGCTTAAGGAATCTAGCGGATACCCCCGCCTACGAGCAGTACTTC	CASSLRNLADTPAYEQYF
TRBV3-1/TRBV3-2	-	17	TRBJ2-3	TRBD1	TGTGCCAGCAGCCAAACCCGACAGGGGGCGAGGACAGATACGCAGTATTTT	CASSQTRQGARTDTQYF
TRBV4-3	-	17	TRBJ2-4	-	TGCGCCAGCAGCCCAGCCCTAGGGGGGGGTGGGGGTGACATTCAGTACTTC	CASSPALGGGGGDIQYF
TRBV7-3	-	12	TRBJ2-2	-	TGTGCCAGCAGCTTATTAAACGGGGAGCTGTTTTTT	CASSLLNGELFF
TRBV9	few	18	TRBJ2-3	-	TGTGCCAGCAGCAACGACCCTAGGGAGGGGGATAGCACAGATACGCAGTATTTT	CASSNDPREGDSTDTQYF
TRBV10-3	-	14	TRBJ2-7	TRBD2	TGTGCCATCAGTACTATAGCGGGAGCTGGCGAGCAGTACTTC	CAISTIAGAGEQYF
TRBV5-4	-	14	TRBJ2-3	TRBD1	TGTGCCAGCAGCGCGGACAGGGGGACAGATACGCAGTATTTT	CASSADRGTDTQYF
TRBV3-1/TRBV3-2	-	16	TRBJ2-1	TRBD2	TGTGCCAGCAGCCCCCGGACTAGCGGGAGCTACAATGAGCAGTTCTTC	CASSPRTSGSYNEQFF
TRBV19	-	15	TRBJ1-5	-	TGTGCCAGTAGTATAGGGACACAAGGCAATCAGCCCCAGCATTTT	CASSIGTQGNQPQHF